The rows below give T cell receptor beta chains drawn from one sample of a study of blood T cells in healthy people across ages. TCRdb called the 5' RACE reads again in MiXCR, with one record for every CDR3 protein. The sample lists over a million distinct CDR3 sequences, under 30% occurring once. The sample also formed part of further work on T cells of mothers and their children.

The specimen was blood. The source of these receptors is a girl aged 2-10 years in good health. Both conserved end residues are part of each CDR3. The order of the fields is D gene, clone size, V gene, J gene, CDR3 protein, CDR3 DNA. A D gene is named only where the DNA matches it firmly. Clone size is stated in some rows and not others, as once, few, many or a class when expanded.

.,few,TRBV18,TRBJ2-4,CASSINEGLAKNIQYF,TGTGCCAGCTCGATAAATGAGGGCCTAGCCAAAAACATTCAGTACTTC
.,.,TRBV29-1,TRBJ2-7,CSGTRGSSYEQYF,TGCAGCGGTACTCGGGGGAGCTCCTACGAGCAGTACTTC
TRBD1,.,TRBV20-1,TRBJ2-3,CSASPLTGEIAYTQYF,TGCAGTGCTAGCCCGCTTACAGGGGAGATAGCATATACGCAGTATTTT
TRBD2,few,TRBV7-2,TRBJ2-1,CASSLLSRLAGNEQFF,TGTGCCAGCAGCTTACTCTCTCGACTAGCGGGCAATGAGCAGTTCTTC
TRBD1,.,TRBV7-9,TRBJ1-1,CASSSMTGNNTEAFF,TGTGCCAGCAGCTCGATGACAGGGAACAACACTGAAGCTTTCTTT
.,.,TRBV27,TRBJ1-5,CASSPPGSNQPQHF,TGTGCCAGCAGCCCCCCCGGGAGCAATCAGCCCCAGCATTTT
TRBD1,few,TRBV7-2,TRBJ2-7,CASSLAGQPYEQYF,TGTGCCAGCAGCTTAGCGGGACAGCCCTACGAGCAGTACTTC
.,.,TRBV29-1,TRBJ2-7,CSVANGDYEQYF,TGCAGCGTTGCCAACGGAGACTACGAGCAGTACTTC
.,few,TRBV4-1,TRBJ1-1,CASSQAPVGNTEAFF,TGCGCCAGCAGCCAAGCCCCAGTCGGGAACACTGAAGCTTTCTTT
.,.,TRBV6-1,TRBJ1-1,CASHAVGGVPEAFF,TGTGCCAGTCACGCCGTCGGGGGCGTGCCTGAAGCTTTCTTT
.,once,TRBV4-1,TRBJ2-3,CASSQDFADTDTQYF,TGCGCCAGCAGCCAAGATTTTGCGGACACAGATACGCAGTATTTT
.,.,TRBV5-1,TRBJ2-1,CASSWRGREQFF,TGCGCCAGCAGCTGGAGGGGTCGTGAGCAGTTCTTC
TRBD1,many,TRBV20-1,TRBJ1-5,CSAKQGGSNQPQHF,TGCAGTGCTAAACAGGGGGGTAGTAATCAGCCCCAGCATTTT
.,.,TRBV20-1,TRBJ2-7,CSASGKKYYEQYF,TGCAGTGCTTCCGGGAAGAAGTACTACGAGCAGTACTTC
TRBD1,.,TRBV19,TRBJ1-1,CASSIAGQYNTEAFF,TGTGCCAGTAGTATAGCGGGACAGTACAACACTGAAGCTTTCTTT
.,few,TRBV12-3/TRBV12-4,TRBJ2-3,CASSLLITDTQYF,TGTGCCAGCAGCTTGTTGATCACAGATACGCAGTATTTT
.,once,TRBV6-2/TRBV6-3,TRBJ1-5,CASNTGQNQPQHF,TGTGCCAGCAATACAGGACAGAATCAGCCCCAGCATTTT
.,once,TRBV2,TRBJ2-5,CASSEVSLYF,TGTGCCAGCAGTGAAGTGTCCCTGTACTTC
TRBD2,.,TRBV24-1,TRBJ2-1,CATSDIMSASGVFYNEQFF,TGTGCCACCAGTGATATAATGTCGGCTAGCGGTGTTTTCTACAATGAGCAGTTCTTC
TRBD1,few,TRBV7-6,TRBJ1-3,CASSPDLRGHFNTIYF,TGTGCCAGCAGCCCAGACCTCAGGGGGCATTTCAACACCATATATTTT
.,many,TRBV28,TRBJ2-4,CASSPDSPGDIQYF,TGTGCCAGCAGTCCCGATTCACCGGGGGACATTCAGTACTTC
.,.,TRBV2,TRBJ2-1,CASSPGVEYNEQFF,TGTGCCAGCAGTCCGGGAGTAGAGTACAATGAGCAGTTCTTC
.,few,TRBV29-1,TRBJ1-4,CSAVDPGGLFF,TGCAGCGCCGTTGATCCCGGGGGTCTGTTTTTT
.,.,TRBV6-6,TRBJ2-5,CASGGDRAGDGTQYF,TGTGCCAGCGGAGGAGACCGGGCAGGGGACGGGACCCAGTACTTC
.,.,TRBV20-1,TRBJ2-6,CSARGSSSGANVLAF,TGCAGTGCTAGAGGGTCTAGCTCTGGGGCCAACGTCCTGGCTTTC
.,.,TRBV5-1,TRBJ1-1,CASSLQGPLGTEAFF,TGCGCCAGCAGCCTGCAGGGACCGCTGGGAACTGAAGCTTTCTTT
.,few,TRBV7-2,TRBJ2-1,CASSLQPQSYNEQFF,TGTGCCAGCAGCTTACAGCCCCAATCCTACAATGAGCAGTTCTTC
TRBD2,few,TRBV5-1,TRBJ2-1,CASSLGGGAGYLQFF,TGCGCCAGCAGCTTGGGGGGGGGTGCAGGATACCTCCAGTTCTTC
.,.,TRBV20-1,TRBJ2-2,CSATNANTGELFF,TGCAGTGCTACTAACGCGAACACCGGGGAGCTGTTTTTT
.,.,TRBV28,TRBJ1-1,CASSFRMGNTEAFF,TGTGCCAGCAGTTTCCGTATGGGGAACACTGAAGCTTTCTTT
.,many,TRBV12-3/TRBV12-4,TRBJ1-6,CASRKGGDSPLHF,TGTGCCAGCAGAAAGGGTGGGGATTCACCCCTCCACTTT
.,.,TRBV24-1,TRBJ2-5,CATSDFETGETQYF,TGTGCCACCAGTGATTTTGAAACAGGGGAGACCCAGTACTTC
.,few,TRBV7-9,TRBJ2-3,CASSLAPVFTDTQYF,TGTGCCAGCAGCTTAGCGCCGGTCTTCACAGATACGCAGTATTTT
.,.,TRBV7-9,TRBJ2-2,CASGSPLLNTGELFF,TGTGCCAGCGGATCCCCCCTCTTAAACACCGGGGAGCTGTTTTTT
TRBD2,.,TRBV29-1,TRBJ2-5,CSVDGLAGQETQYF,TGCAGCGTTGACGGACTAGCGGGGCAAGAGACCCAGTACTTC
.,few,TRBV14,TRBJ2-7,CASSQQGYYEQYF,TGTGCCAGCAGCCAACAGGGGTACTACGAGCAGTACTTC
TRBD1,.,TRBV9,TRBJ1-4,CASSVGTGGGYEKLFF,TGTGCCAGCAGCGTAGGGACAGGGGGCGGTTATGAAAAACTGTTTTTT
TRBD2,.,TRBV29-1,TRBJ2-1,CSVEGSSGRGAYNEQFF,TGCAGCGTTGAGGGTTCGTCAGGGCGGGGGGCCTACAATGAGCAGTTCTTC
.,.,TRBV28,TRBJ1-1,CASSPDRLTEAFF,TGTGCCAGCAGTCCAGACAGGCTCACTGAAGCTTTCTTT
TRBD2,few,TRBV9,TRBJ2-5,CASSIAGTRETQYF,TGTGCCAGCAGCATCGCCGGGACTAGGGAGACCCAGTACTTC
.,few,TRBV5-5,TRBJ1-4,CASSLDTYEKLFF,TGTGCCAGCAGCTTGGACACGTATGAAAAACTGTTTTTT
.,few,TRBV2,TRBJ2-1,CASTPNTQSNEQFF,TGTGCCAGCACCCCCAATACTCAAAGCAATGAGCAGTTCTTC
.,.,TRBV7-9,TRBJ2-7,CASSVGFGELDEQYF,TGTGCCAGCAGCGTAGGTTTCGGGGAGCTGGACGAGCAGTACTTC
.,.,TRBV6-5,TRBJ2-7,CASSTDGTYEQYF,TGTGCCAGCAGCACCGACGGAACCTACGAGCAGTACTTC
TRBD1,few,TRBV29-1,TRBJ2-2,CSVSGGDTGELFF,TGCAGCGTTTCAGGGGGCGACACCGGGGAGCTGTTTTTT
.,.,TRBV2,TRBJ2-1,CASSKSGGSSNEQFF,TGTGCCAGCAGTAAATCAGGAGGCTCCAGCAATGAGCAGTTCTTC
TRBD2,.,TRBV10-2,TRBJ2-2,CASSEVPGLAGGTGELFF,TGCGCCAGCAGTGAGGTCCCAGGACTAGCGGGAGGCACCGGGGAGCTGTTTTTT
.,few,TRBV20-1,TRBJ2-4,CSARDIRGAKNIQYF,TGCAGTGCTAGAGATATCCGGGGGGCCAAAAACATTCAGTACTTC
TRBD1,.,TRBV20-1,TRBJ2-7,CSASTGDTTYEQYF,TGCAGTGCAAGTACAGGGGACACCACCTACGAGCAGTACTTC
.,.,TRBV7-9,TRBJ2-3,CASSLFRDTDTDTQYF,TGTGCCAGCAGCTTATTCAGGGACACAGACACAGATACGCAGTATTTT
.,.,TRBV2,TRBJ2-7,CASREGGKYEQYF,TGTGCCAGCAGAGAGGGGGGCAAATACGAGCAGTACTTC
.,.,TRBV6-1,TRBJ1-1,CASSTESTNTEAFF,TGTGCCAGCAGTACCGAGTCTACGAACACTGAAGCTTTCTTT
.,.,TRBV27,TRBJ2-3,CASTTSSTDTQYF,TGTGCCAGCACCACCTCCTCCACAGATACGCAGTATTTT
.,.,TRBV6-2/TRBV6-3,TRBJ1-4,CASSYPTYWDLNEKLFF,TGTGCCAGCAGTTACCCCACTTACTGGGACCTGAATGAAAAACTGTTTTTT
TRBD1,.,TRBV9,TRBJ1-2,CASSAYAGTGADGYTF,TGTGCCAGCAGCGCCTACGCCGGGACAGGGGCTGACGGCTACACCTTC
.,few,TRBV7-9,TRBJ1-4,CASSLGYEKLFF,TGTGCCAGCAGCTTAGGCTATGAAAAACTGTTTTTT
.,few,TRBV7-9,TRBJ1-5,CASSSQRNQPQHF,TGTGCCAGCAGCTCTCAGAGGAATCAGCCCCAGCATTTT
TRBD2,few,TRBV29-1,TRBJ2-2,CSVPSGSGELFF,TGCAGCGTTCCTAGCGGGAGTGGGGAGCTGTTTTTT
.,.,TRBV29-1,TRBJ1-1,CSVVGGTEAFF,TGCAGCGTTGTTGGTGGAACTGAAGCTTTCTTT